The clone carrying this T cell receptor beta chain was counted at least ten times. Unique molecular identifiers were included in an RNA-based 3' RACE TCR library. TCRdb re-called the 3' RACE reads through MiXCR, storing one row per CDR3 protein. This sample carries fewer than 100,000 distinct CDR3 sequences, around 6.9% of them seen once, and the ten largest clones take 0.85% to 1.2%. This sample is part of a study of HIV-infected children after antiretroviral therapy interruption. Treatment denoted: PENTA 11 planned treatment interruption arm or continuous ART arm. From thawed PBMCs, naive CD4+ CD45RA+ CD45RO- T cells were sorted. The sequencing used CD45RA+ CD4+ T cells from PBMCs, pooled from several time points, collected from a donor given antiretroviral therapy, either interrupted or continuous. Noted subset: naive CD4+ CD45RA+ CD45RO- T cells. The clonotype originates from a pool of human donors with HIV.

CDR3 region: CASSLTSRYMNTGELFF. For the CDR3, the DNA is TGTGCCAGCAGCTTAACGAGCAGATATATGAACACCGGGGAGCTGTTTTTT. The chain joins TRBV7-9 to TRBJ2-2; no definite D call. The CDR3 totals 17 residues. Germline V gene sequence: CDR1 SEHNR, CDR2 FQNEAQ (reference sequence). V was cut by 2 bases and J by 1 base, with 14 bases left in between. Complete variable domain (other parts from reference TRBV7-9 and TRBJ2-2): DTGVSQNPRHKITKRGQNVTFRCDPISEHNRLYWYRQTLGQGPEFLTYFQNEAQLEKSRLLSDRFSAERPKGSFSTLEIQRTEQGDSAMYLCASSLTSRYMNTGELFFGEGSRLTVL.